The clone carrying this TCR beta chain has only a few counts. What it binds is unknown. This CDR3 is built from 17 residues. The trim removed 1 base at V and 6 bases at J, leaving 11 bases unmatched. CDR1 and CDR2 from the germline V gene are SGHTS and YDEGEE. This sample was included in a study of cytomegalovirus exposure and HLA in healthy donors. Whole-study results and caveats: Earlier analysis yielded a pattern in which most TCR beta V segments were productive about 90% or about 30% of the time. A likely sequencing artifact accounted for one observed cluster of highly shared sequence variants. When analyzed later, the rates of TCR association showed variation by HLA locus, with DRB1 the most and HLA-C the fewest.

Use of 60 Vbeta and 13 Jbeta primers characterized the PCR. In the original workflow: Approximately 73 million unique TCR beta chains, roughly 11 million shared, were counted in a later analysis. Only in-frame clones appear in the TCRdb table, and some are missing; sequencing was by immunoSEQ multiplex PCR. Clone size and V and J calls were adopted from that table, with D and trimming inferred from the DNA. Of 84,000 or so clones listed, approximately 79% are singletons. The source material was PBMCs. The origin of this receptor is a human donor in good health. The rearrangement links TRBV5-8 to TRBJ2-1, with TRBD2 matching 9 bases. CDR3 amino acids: CASSLWRGGQTGNEQFF. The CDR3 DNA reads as TGTGCCAGCAGCTTGTGGCGGGGGGGCCAGACCGGCAATGAGCAGTTCTTC.